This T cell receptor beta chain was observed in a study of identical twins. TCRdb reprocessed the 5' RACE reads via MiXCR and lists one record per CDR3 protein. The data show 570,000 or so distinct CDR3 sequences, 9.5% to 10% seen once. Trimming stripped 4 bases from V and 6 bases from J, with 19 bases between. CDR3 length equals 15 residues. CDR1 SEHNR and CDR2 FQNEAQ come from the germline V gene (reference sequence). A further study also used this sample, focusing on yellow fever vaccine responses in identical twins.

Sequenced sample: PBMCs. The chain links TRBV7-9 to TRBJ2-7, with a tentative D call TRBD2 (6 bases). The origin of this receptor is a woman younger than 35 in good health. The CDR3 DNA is TGTGCCAGCAGCTCCATTCGCGGGACCCACCTCGAGCAGTACTTC. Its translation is CASSSIRGTHLEQYF.